These T cell receptor beta chains were read from a single sample in a study of PD-1 blockade in classical Hodgkin lymphoma. Clones were sequenced by immunoSEQ multiplex PCR, and TCRdb holds only the in-frame ones, with some missing. The table shows some 15,000 clones, with about 83% occurring only once. This material consisted of peripheral blood mononuclear cells (PBMCs), taken before the second cycle of nivolumab. The receptors come from a human donor with classical Hodgkin lymphoma. CDR3s include the opening cysteine and the closing phenylalanine or tryptophan. The order of the fields is D gene, clone size, CDR3 length, V gene, J gene, CDR3 protein, CDR3 DNA. A D gene is named only where the DNA matches it firmly. Expanded clones get a size class; other rows say once, few or many, or leave the size out.

>-|-|14|TRBV28|TRBJ2-3
CASSLSQGKDTQYF
TGTGCCAGCAGTTTATCACAGGGTAAGGATACGCAGTATTTT
>TRBD1|-|14|TRBV7-2|TRBJ1-1
CASSLGQGAAEAFF
TGTGCCAGCAGCTTAGGACAGGGGGCGGCTGAAGCTTTCTTT
>TRBD2|-|14|TRBV9|TRBJ2-1
CASSPGGGYNEQFF
TGTGCCAGCAGCCCTGGGGGGGGCTACAATGAGCAGTTCTTC
>-|-|14|TRBV4-1|TRBJ1-2
CASSRDQLNYGYTF
TGCGCCAGCAGCCGGGACCAACTTAACTATGGCTACACCTTC
>TRBD1|-|14|TRBV18|TRBJ2-7
CASSATTGDYEQYF
TGTGCCAGCTCGGCGACAACAGGGGATTACGAGCAGTACTTC
>-|-|17|TRBV7-9|TRBJ2-3
CASSPRRMGARTDTQYF
TGTGCCAGCAGCCCACGCAGGATGGGGGCCCGCACAGATACGCAGTATTTT
>-|-|15|TRBV4-3|TRBJ2-2
CASSQVHRPTGELFF
TGCGCCAGCAGCCAAGTACACAGACCCACCGGGGAGCTGTTTTTT
>-|-|14|TRBV5-1|TRBJ2-3
CASSLAPGTDTQYF
TGCGCCAGCAGCTTGGCCCCGGGCACAGATACGCAGTATTTT
>TRBD1|-|14|TRBV10-2|TRBJ2-1
CASRDRGQPNEQFF
TGCGCCAGCAGGGACAGGGGGCAACCGAATGAGCAGTTCTTC
>TRBD2|-|16|TRBV5-4|TRBJ2-1
CASSSGLAGVGDEQFF
TGTGCCAGCAGCTCGGGACTAGCGGGGGTTGGTGATGAGCAGTTCTTC
>-|-|19|TRBV5-6|TRBJ1-3
CASSFDPHTAPIVGNTIYF
TGTGCCAGCAGCTTCGACCCCCACACAGCCCCAATTGTAGGAAACACCATATATTTT
>TRBD1|-|15|TRBV18|TRBJ1-1
CASSPDRGRYTEAFF
TGTGCCAGCTCACCGGACAGGGGTAGGTACACTGAAGCTTTCTTT
>-|-|16|TRBV4-3|TRBJ1-2
CASSRSEVGLSYGYTF
TGCGCCAGCAGCCGATCAGAGGTCGGTCTCTCGTATGGCTACACCTTC
>-|once|13|TRBV7-2|TRBJ1-1
CASSSDRNTEAFF
TGTGCCAGCAGCTCGGACAGGAACACTGAAGCTTTCTTT
>-|once|13|TRBV6-5|TRBJ2-7
CASSGTFDYEQYF
TGCGCCAGCAGCGGGACATTCGACTACGAGCAGTACTTC
>-|-|15|TRBV5-6|TRBJ2-1
CASSLAWISNNEQFF
TGTGCCAGCAGCTTGGCTTGGATAAGTAACAATGAGCAGTTCTTC
>-|-|16|TRBV18|TRBJ2-6
CASSPRGSVGANVLTF
TGTGCCAGCTCACCACGGGGATCGGTTGGGGCCAACGTCCTGACTTTC
>-|-|14|TRBV18|TRBJ1-1
CASSRSGGNTEAFF
TGTGCCAGCTCAAGATCCGGAGGTAACACTGAAGCTTTCTTT
>-|-|14|TRBV10-3|TRBJ2-5
CAISESTNQETQYF
TGTGCCATCAGTGAGTCGACCAACCAAGAGACCCAGTACTTC
>TRBD1|-|15|TRBV5-1|TRBJ2-2
CASSSGTGNTGELFF
TGCGCCAGCAGTTCCGGGACAGGAAACACCGGGGAGCTGTTTTTT
>TRBD1|-|18|TRBV27|TRBJ1-1
CASSPTSGTDLMNTEAFF
TGTGCCAGCAGTCCTACCTCCGGGACAGACCTGATGAACACTGAAGCTTTCTTT
>TRBD1|-|15|TRBV2|TRBJ2-7
CASSELPGQGYEQYF
TGTGCCAGCAGTGAACTCCCGGGACAGGGCTACGAGCAGTACTTC
>-|once|12|TRBV28|TRBJ2-7
CASRTESYEQYF
TGTGCCAGCAGAACAGAATCTTACGAGCAGTACTTC
>-|-|13|TRBV19|TRBJ1-2
CASSIREGSGYTF
TGTGCCAGTAGTATCCGGGAGGGGAGCGGCTACACCTTC
>-|few|13|TRBV27|TRBJ2-5
CASSWKHQETQYF
TGTGCCAGCAGTTGGAAACACCAAGAGACCCAGTACTTC
>-|-|13|TRBV5-8|TRBJ1-2
CASSSGHNYGYTF
TGTGCCAGCAGCTCGGGACACAACTATGGCTACACCTTC
>-|-|15|TRBV4-1|TRBJ2-5
CASSQETGEGETQYF
TGCGCCAGCAGCCAAGAGACAGGGGAGGGAGAGACCCAGTACTTC
>TRBD2|few|14|TRBV10-3|TRBJ2-3
CAISDAGVTDTQYF
TGTGCCATCAGTGATGCGGGGGTCACAGATACGCAGTATTTT
>TRBD1|few|12|TRBV29-1|TRBJ2-7
CSVGTGAYEQYF
TGCAGCGTTGGGACAGGGGCCTACGAGCAGTACTTC
>-|-|14|TRBV6-6|TRBJ2-7
CASSRYSDMWEQYF
TGTGCCAGCAGCCGCTATTCGGATATGTGGGAGCAGTACTTC
>-|-|18|TRBV7-9|TRBJ2-2
CASSLRFGGDVNTGELFF
TGTGCCAGCAGCTTACGGTTCGGGGGAGACGTCAACACCGGGGAGCTGTTTTTT